One and the same sample provided the 29 T cell receptor beta chains below, sequenced in a study of blood T cell repertoires in COVID-19. Sequencing used immunoSEQ multiplex PCR; TCRdb keeps in-frame clones, though not all of them. The data contain 170,000 or so clones, 65% to 85% of them seen just once; the ten biggest clones take up about 7%. Sequences were obtained from peripheral blood. The receptor source for this set is a middle-aged woman with COVID-19, enrolled during active disease.

The gene calls are TRBV5-1 and TRBJ1-2, with D maybe TRBD1 (6 bases). CDR3 size: 12 residues. Germline V CDR1 and CDR2: SGHRS, YFSETQ. Trimming left V 8 bases short and J 6 bases short, with 14 bases between. As DNA, the CDR3 is TGCGCCAGTCGAGGGGGAGGGGATGGCTACACCTTC. Its translation: CASRGGGDGYTF.

The V gene is TRBV6-5, the J gene TRBJ1-2, with D unclear. CDR1 MNHEY and CDR2 SVGAGI come from the germline V gene. The CDR3 runs to 12 residues. The V end was cut by 6 bases, the J end by 11 bases, with 16 bases between. The CDR3 coding sequence is TGTGCCAGCAGCCCCGGGAGGCAAGTTTACACCTTC. Translating gives CASSPGRQVYTF.

The rearrangement links TRBV2 to TRBJ2-3, with 7 bases aligning to TRBD2. The V gene end was trimmed by 2 bases and the J gene end by 0 bases; junction bases not matched to a gene: 8. Germline V gives CDR1 SNHLY, CDR2 FYNNEI. The CDR3 is made up of 17 amino acids. CDR3 sequence reads: CASSEFMAGASTDTQYF. The DNA of the CDR3 is TGTGCCAGCAGTGAATTCATGGCGGGAGCGAGCACAGATACGCAGTATTTT.

The chain has TRBV5-5 and TRBJ1-1; 12 positions agree with TRBD1. The length of the CDR3 is 14 residues. Germline values: CDR1 SGHKS, CDR2 YYEKEE (reference sequence). With 0 bases clipped from V and 10 bases from J, the junction kept 4 bases outside the gene matches. This chain's CDR3 is CASSLEGQGARAFF. The DNA of the CDR3 is TGTGCCAGCAGCTTGGAGGGACAGGGGGCAAGAGCTTTCTTT.

The chain combines TRBV5-1 with TRBJ2-3; D possibly corresponds to TRBD2 (5 bases). There are 16 residues in the CDR3. Trimming left V 3 bases short and J 6 bases short, with 20 bases between. Germline CDR1 reads SGHRS; CDR2 reads YFSETQ. CDR3 protein: CASSSSSHTLTDTQYF. Written as DNA, the CDR3 is TGCGCCAGCAGCTCTTCTAGCCACACCCTCACGGATACGCAGTATTTT.

The chain carries TRBV5-1 and TRBJ1-5; TRBD1 matches 7 bases. This CDR3 has 16 amino acids. CDR1 and CDR2 (germline): SGHRS, YFSETQ. V was clipped by 4 bases and J by 3 bases; unmatched bases: 10. CDR3 bases: TGCGCCAGCAGCATTGGTTCCGGGACAGTCAATCAGCCCCAGCATTTT. Residues: CASSIGSGTVNQPQHF.

The chain employs TRBV9 and TRBJ1-3; no definite D call. The CDR3 consists of 14 residues. Germline V CDR1 and CDR2: SGDLS, YYNGEE. Trimming took 2 bases from V and 3 from J, leaving 9 bases between them. The CDR3 reads CASSVMGDGNTIYF. CDR3 nucleotide sequence: TGTGCCAGCAGCGTTATGGGAGATGGAAACACCATATATTTT.

This clone was detected a few times. The gene calls are TRBV10-1 and TRBJ1-1, with D hard to call. V was clipped by 0 bases and J by 11 bases, with 10 bases between them. The CDR3 totals 12 residues. Looked up from germline, CDR1 is WNHNN and CDR2 is SYGVQD (reference sequence). As DNA, the CDR3 is TGCGCCAGCAGTGAGTCCGGAGCCTTTGCTTTCTTT. It codes for CASSESGAFAFF.

The V and J genes are TRBV9 and TRBJ2-1; D is possibly TRBD2 (5 bases). This CDR3 is built from 15 residues. Trimming cost V 3 bases and J 9 bases, with 19 bases left between them. The germline gives CDR1 SGDLS, CDR2 YYNGEE. CDR3 residues: CASSASGIRRGEQFF. The CDR3 DNA reads as TGTGCCAGCAGCGCATCCGGGATCAGACGCGGTGAGCAGTTCTTC.

This CDR3 reads CASRLQGAYGNTIYF. The CDR3, as DNA: TGTGCCAGCAGACTACAGGGGGCTTATGGAAACACCATATATTTT. The chain combines TRBV5-8 with TRBJ1-3, with 9 bases that match TRBD1. The CDR3 is made up of 15 amino acids. V lost 5 bases to trimming and J lost 3 bases; unmatched junction nucleotides: 6. CDR1 and CDR2 from the germline V gene are SGHTS and YDEGEE.

The DNA of the CDR3 is TGTGCCAGCTCACCAGGAGGGACCGAGCAGTACTTC. It encodes CASSPGGTEQYF. The gene calls are TRBV18 and TRBJ2-7; tentative D call: TRBD2 (6 bases). CDR3 length: 12 residues. V was clipped by 2 bases and J by 6 bases, with 8 bases between them. CDR1 is KGHSH and CDR2 is LQKENI in the germline V gene.

This clone was picked up a small number of times. This sequence joins TRBV9 and TRBJ2-7; 13 bases map to TRBD2. CDR3 length equals 16 residues. The V and J ends lost 4 bases and 6 bases, in that order; junction bases with no gene match: 10. Germline assignment: CDR1 SGDLS and CDR2 YYNGEE. The CDR3 loop reads CASSPLGTSGNREQYF. For the CDR3, the DNA is TGTGCCAGCAGCCCCCTAGGGACTAGCGGGAACCGCGAGCAGTACTTC. Full variable domain (remainder filled in from reference TRBV9 and TRBJ2-7): DSGVTQTPKHLITATGQRVTLRCSPRSGDLSVYWYQQSLDQGLQFLIQYYNGEERAKGNILERFSAQQFPDLHSELNLSSLELGDSALYFCASSPLGTSGNREQYFGPGTRLTVT.

The genes are TRBV7-9 and TRBJ1-1, with D perhaps matching TRBD1 (5 bases). The CDR3 loop spans 16 amino acids. Germline V gives CDR1 SEHNR, CDR2 FQNEAQ (reference sequence). The germline V and J ends were trimmed by 4 bases and 0 bases, with 15 bases remaining between them. CDR3 nucleotide sequence: TGTGCCAGCAGCTCCAGACAGACAACCATGAACACTGAAGCTTTCTTT. As protein: CASSSRQTTMNTEAFF.

This CDR3 reads CASSTGLREGPQDTQYF. DNA for the CDR3: TGTGCCAGCAGCACTGGGCTACGGGAGGGCCCTCAAGATACGCAGTATTTT. The J gene is TRBJ2-3, the V gene TRBV21-1; no check of the table's D call, TRBD2, against the DNA was made. TRBV21-1 is flagged as a pseudogene. CDR3 size: 17 residues.

The chain recombines TRBV5-1 with TRBJ1-2; D is possibly TRBD1 (5 bases). The V gene's germline CDR1 is SGHRS and CDR2 YFSETQ. The CDR3 runs to 18 residues. Between the trimmed V and J ends, which lost 0 bases and 4 bases, there was a span of 22 bases. CDR3 protein: CASSLEGQGSLHSYGYTF. CDR3 in DNA: TGCGCCAGCAGCTTGGAAGGGCAGGGCAGTTTACACTCCTATGGCTACACCTTC.

This clone was seen more than once but under ten times. The CDR3 loop is CASSPLGTSGANEQFF. CDR3 DNA sequence: TGTGCCAGCAGCCCCTTAGGGACTAGCGGCGCCAATGAGCAGTTCTTC. The chain combines TRBV3-1 (or the pseudogene TRBV3-2) with TRBJ2-1; the match to TRBD2 covers 11 bases. Germline CDR1 is LGHDT and CDR2 is YNNKEL (reference sequence). V gave up 4 bases and J gave up 6 bases; unmatched junction bases: 8. The CDR3 contains 16 residues.

The chain recombines TRBV4-1 with TRBJ1-5; TRBD1 aligns across 7 bases. The length of the CDR3 is 16 residues. The V segment lost 0 bases and the J segment 2 bases; nucleotides outside the gene matches: 4. Germline V gene sequence: CDR1 MGHRA, CDR2 YSYEKL. This CDR3 is CASSQDRGQGNQPQHF. CDR3 bases: TGCGCCAGCAGCCAAGATCGAGGACAGGGCAATCAGCCCCAGCATTTT.

This chain uses TRBV6-1 with TRBJ2-2; D call uncertain. The CDR3 is 14 residues long. Per the germline V gene, CDR1 is MNHNS and CDR2 is SASEGT. Between the trimmed V and J ends, which lost 7 bases and 0 bases, there was a span of 9 bases. The CDR3 region is CASIVSANTGELFF. DNA of the CDR3: TGTGCCAGCATCGTCAGCGCGAACACCGGGGAGCTGTTTTTT.

The genes are TRBV11-1 and TRBJ2-3; maybe TRBD1 (6 bases). The CDR3 is 16 residues long. Trimming stripped 5 bases from V and 3 bases from J, with 18 bases between. Per the germline V gene, CDR1 is SGHAT and CDR2 is FQDESV (reference sequence). CDR3 bases: TGTGCCAGCAGCCCCAGCATTGGGGGACAAACAGATACGCAGTATTTT. Translating gives CASSPSIGGQTDTQYF.

V and J are TRBV7-6 and TRBJ1-1; tentative D call: TRBD1 (6 bases). V was trimmed by 1 base and J by 1 base, leaving 10 bases between them. CDR1 SGHVS and CDR2 FNYEAQ come from the germline V gene. The CDR3 consists of 15 residues. This CDR3 reads CASSLEVGANTEAFF. The CDR3 DNA follows: TGTGCCAGCAGCTTAGAGGTGGGGGCGAACACTGAAGCTTTCTTT.

A few counts support this clone. The chain joins TRBV19 to TRBJ1-2; 10 bases map to TRBD1. J gave up 6 bases and V 6 bases, and 4 bases lay outside the gene matches. The CDR3 loop spans 13 amino acids. The V gene's germline CDR1 is LNHDA and CDR2 SQIVND (reference sequence). The CDR3 here is CASRPGQGNGYTF. Here the CDR3 DNA reads TGTGCCAGTAGACCGGGACAGGGGAATGGCTACACCTTC. Full variable domain (remainder filled in from reference TRBV19 and TRBJ1-2): DGGITQSPKYLFRKEGQNVTLSCEQNLNHDAMYWYRQDPGQGLRLIYYSQIVNDFQKGDIAEGYSVSREKKESFPLTVTSAQKNPTAFYLCASRPGQGNGYTFGSGTRLTVV.

The J gene is TRBJ1-1, the V gene TRBV11-2, with a weak D call TRBD1 (5 bases). This CDR3 is built from 13 residues. Germline lookup yields CDR1 SGHAT and CDR2 FQNNGV. V lost 7 bases to trimming and J lost 7 bases, with 16 bases between them. CDR3 in DNA: TGTGCCAGCATCGTATTTACGGGGGATGAAGCTTTCTTT. Protein: CASIVFTGDEAFF.

With respect to this clone: The junction departs from germline at one end; a sequencing error may be responsible. V is TRBV7-7 and J is TRBJ2-5; 8 bases fit TRBD1. CDR1 and CDR2 (germline): SSHAT, FNYEAQ (reference sequence). This CDR3 has 12 amino acids. The CDR3 loop reads CASSRGPEAQYF. CDR3 DNA sequence: TGTGCTAGCAGCAGGGGGCCGGAGGCCCAGTACTTC.

This clone was seen more than once but under ten times. The sample holds other DNA sequences that translate to the same CDR3. The chain combines TRBV11-2 with TRBJ1-4; D uncertain. The length of the CDR3 is 15 residues. The V end was cut by 1 base, the J end by 0 bases, with 6 bases between. CDR1 SGHAT and CDR2 FQNNGV come from the germline V gene. DNA for the CDR3: TGTGCCAGCAGCTTAGTCCCAGCAACTAATGAAAAACTGTTTTTT. Its protein is CASSLVPATNEKLFF.

The chain uses TRBV29-1 and TRBJ2-7; 9 positions agree with TRBD1. Germline assignment: CDR1 SQVTM and CDR2 ANQGSEA. The J segment lost 6 bases and the V segment lost 7 bases, leaving 4 bases of the junction unmatched. This CDR3 contains 11 residues. This CDR3 reads CSAGTGIEQYF. In nucleotides, the CDR3 is TGCAGCGCCGGGACAGGGATCGAGCAGTACTTC.

This sequence joins TRBV2 and TRBJ1-5; D possibly corresponds to TRBD1 (6 bases). Germline V gives CDR1 SNHLY, CDR2 FYNNEI. V lost 6 bases, J lost 2 bases, and 14 bases lay in between. The length of the CDR3 is 15 residues. The CDR3 DNA is TGTGCCAGCAGGCCACAGGGTTTCGGCAATCAGCCCCAGCATTTT. Its protein is CASRPQGFGNQPQHF.

The CDR3: CASSEYKTGYGAEAFF. CDR3 DNA sequence: TGCGCCAGCAGTGAGTATAAGACAGGTTATGGGGCTGAAGCTTTCTTT. V gene TRBV10-1 combines with J gene TRBJ1-1, with a weak D call TRBD1 (6 bases). From germline, CDR1 is WNHNN and CDR2 SYGVQD (reference sequence). This CDR3 has 16 amino acids. Deletions cut 1 base from V and 6 bases from J, with 18 bases between.

The chain is built from TRBV27 and TRBJ1-1; the match to TRBD1 covers 8 bases. V gave up 3 bases and J gave up 0 bases; unmatched junction bases: 15. Germline CDR1 and CDR2: MNHEY and SMNVEV (reference sequence). This CDR3 spans 19 amino acids. The chain's CDR3 is CASSFGRGLGQAVNTEAFF. CDR3 nucleotides: TGTGCCAGCAGTTTCGGCAGGGGGCTGGGCCAGGCGGTGAACACTGAAGCTTTCTTT.

With respect to this clone: This sample also contains other DNA sequences that code for the same CDR3. The V call is TRBV19, the J call TRBJ2-2, with TRBD2 identical over 8 bases. There are 19 residues in the CDR3. The J segment lost 0 bases and the V segment lost 9 bases, leaving 18 bases of the junction unmatched. CDR1 LNHDA and CDR2 SQIVND come from the germline V gene (reference sequence). CDR3 sequence (DNA): TGTGCCAGCCGGAGTCTATTGCGGGAGGTGAATTCGAACACCGGGGAGCTGTTTTTT. The encoded protein is CASRSLLREVNSNTGELFF.